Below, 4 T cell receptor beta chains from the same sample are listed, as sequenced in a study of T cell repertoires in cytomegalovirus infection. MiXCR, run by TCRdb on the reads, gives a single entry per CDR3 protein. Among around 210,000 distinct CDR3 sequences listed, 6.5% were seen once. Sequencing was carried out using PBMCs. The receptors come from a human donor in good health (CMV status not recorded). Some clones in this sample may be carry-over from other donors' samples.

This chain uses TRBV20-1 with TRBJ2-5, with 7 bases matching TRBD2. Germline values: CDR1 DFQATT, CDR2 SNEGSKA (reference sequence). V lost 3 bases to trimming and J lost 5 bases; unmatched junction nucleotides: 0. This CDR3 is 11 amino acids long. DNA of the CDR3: TGCAGTGCTAGCGGGGGGGAGACCCAGTACTTC. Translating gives CSASGGETQYF.

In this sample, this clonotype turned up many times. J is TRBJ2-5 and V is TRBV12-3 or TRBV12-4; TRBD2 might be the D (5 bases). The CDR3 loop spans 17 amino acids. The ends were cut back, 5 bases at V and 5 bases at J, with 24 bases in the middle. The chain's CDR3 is CASSHLAGSYPGETQYF. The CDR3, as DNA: TGTGCCAGCAGTCACCTGGCCGGGTCCTACCCGGGGGAGACCCAGTACTTC.

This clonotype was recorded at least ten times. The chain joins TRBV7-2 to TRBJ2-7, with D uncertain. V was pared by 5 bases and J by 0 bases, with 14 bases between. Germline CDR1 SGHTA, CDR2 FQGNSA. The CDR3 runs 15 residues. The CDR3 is CASSQAPPFSYEQYF. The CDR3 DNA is TGTGCCAGCAGCCAGGCGCCGCCCTTCTCCTACGAGCAGTACTTC.

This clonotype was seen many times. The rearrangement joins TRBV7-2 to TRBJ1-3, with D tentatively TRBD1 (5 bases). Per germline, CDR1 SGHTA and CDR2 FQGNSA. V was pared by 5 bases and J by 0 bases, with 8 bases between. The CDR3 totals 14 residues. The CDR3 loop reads CASSAGISGNTIYF. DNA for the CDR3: TGTGCCAGCAGCGCAGGGATCTCTGGAAACACCATATATTTT.